A selection of T cell receptor beta chains follows, all from one sample in a study of cytomegalovirus exposure and HLA in healthy donors. Using immunoSEQ multiplex PCR, the repertoire was profiled, and TCRdb retains in-frame clones only, with some absent. The table includes 150,000 to 200,000 clones, about three quarters detected once. The sequenced sample consisted of PBMCs. The receptor source for this set is a woman between 40 and 55 years old in good health and CMV-seronegative. Both conserved end residues are part of each CDR3. The order of the fields is D gene, J gene, V gene, clone size, CDR3 protein, CDR3 DNA. D genes are given only for firm matches. Size is stated for part of the rows, as once, few or many counts, or as a class when the clone is expanded.

d_gene: -; j_gene: TRBJ1-2; v_gene: TRBV5-4; abundance: -; CDR3aa: CASSPAQENYGYTF; CDR3nt: TGTGCCAGCAGCCCCGCACAGGAAAACTATGGCTACACCTTC
d_gene: TRBD2; j_gene: TRBJ2-1; v_gene: TRBV27; abundance: -; CDR3aa: CGTAVAGIGYNEQFF; CDR3nt: TGTGGCACAGCGGTAGCGGGAATCGGCTACAATGAGCAGTTCTTC
d_gene: TRBD1; j_gene: TRBJ1-4; v_gene: TRBV5-1; abundance: -; CDR3aa: CASSQGDSNEKLFF; CDR3nt: TGCGCCAGCAGCCAGGGGGACAGTAATGAAAAACTGTTTTTT
d_gene: TRBD1; j_gene: TRBJ1-1; v_gene: TRBV7-9; abundance: -; CDR3aa: CASSIRQGEGTEAFF; CDR3nt: TGTGCCAGCAGCATTCGACAGGGGGAGGGCACTGAAGCTTTCTTT
d_gene: -; j_gene: TRBJ2-7; v_gene: TRBV19; abundance: -; CDR3aa: CASSPGEPEQYF; CDR3nt: TGTGCCAGTAGTCCCGGGGAGCCGGAGCAGTACTTC
d_gene: -; j_gene: TRBJ2-2; v_gene: TRBV5-1; abundance: -; CDR3aa: CASSLEYGTGELFF; CDR3nt: TGCGCCAGCAGCTTGGAGTACGGGACCGGGGAGCTGTTTTTT
d_gene: -; j_gene: TRBJ1-2; v_gene: TRBV6-1; abundance: -; CDR3aa: CASSDRAWHGYTF; CDR3nt: TGTGCCAGCAGTGACAGGGCTTGGCACGGCTACACCTTC
d_gene: TRBD2; j_gene: TRBJ2-7; v_gene: TRBV11-3; abundance: -; CDR3aa: CASSSGLAGGLNEQYF; CDR3nt: TGTGCCAGCAGCTCCGGACTAGCGGGAGGGCTCAACGAGCAGTACTTC
d_gene: -; j_gene: TRBJ1-4; v_gene: TRBV19; abundance: -; CDR3aa: CASRWREHEKLFF; CDR3nt: TGTGCCAGTAGATGGAGGGAACACGAAAAACTGTTTTTT
d_gene: TRBD1; j_gene: TRBJ2-7; v_gene: TRBV7-9; abundance: -; CDR3aa: CASSLGTGKSEQYF; CDR3nt: TGTGCCAGCAGCTTAGGGACAGGGAAGTCCGAGCAGTACTTC
d_gene: TRBD1; j_gene: TRBJ2-1; v_gene: TRBV29-1; abundance: few; CDR3aa: CSVWTGGAYNEQFF; CDR3nt: TGCAGCGTTTGGACAGGGGGCGCGTACAATGAGCAGTTCTTC
d_gene: TRBD2; j_gene: TRBJ2-1; v_gene: TRBV2; abundance: -; CDR3aa: CASSEGAGGVSYNEQFF; CDR3nt: TGTGCCAGCAGTGAAGGAGCGGGAGGTGTCTCCTACAATGAGCAGTTCTTC
d_gene: -; j_gene: TRBJ2-1; v_gene: TRBV18; abundance: -; CDR3aa: CASSPPRRQPSDEQFF; CDR3nt: TGTGCCAGCTCACCACCGAGAAGACAGCCATCAGATGAGCAGTTCTTC
d_gene: TRBD1; j_gene: TRBJ1-2; v_gene: TRBV18; abundance: once; CDR3aa: CASSPRTGEAGNYGYTF; CDR3nt: TGTGCCAGCTCACCACGGACAGGGGAGGCGGGCAACTATGGCTACACCTTC
d_gene: -; j_gene: TRBJ2-5; v_gene: TRBV2; abundance: -; CDR3aa: CASSESVETQYF; CDR3nt: TGTGCCAGCAGTGAATCCGTAGAGACCCAGTACTTC
d_gene: -; j_gene: TRBJ2-1; v_gene: TRBV27; abundance: -; CDR3aa: CASSSQRFTYNEQFF; CDR3nt: TGTGCCAGCAGTTCGCAGAGGTTTACCTACAATGAGCAGTTCTTC
d_gene: TRBD2; j_gene: TRBJ2-3; v_gene: TRBV30; abundance: -; CDR3aa: CAWGTMAGGGADTQYF; CDR3nt: TGTGCCTGGGGAACTATGGCGGGAGGTGGGGCAGATACGCAGTATTTT
d_gene: -; j_gene: TRBJ1-3; v_gene: TRBV14; abundance: few; CDR3aa: CASSRGWSSGNTIYF; CDR3nt: TGTGCCAGCAGCCGTGGTTGGAGCTCTGGAAACACCATATATTTT
d_gene: TRBD1; j_gene: TRBJ1-1; v_gene: TRBV7-9; abundance: -; CDR3aa: CASSIETGTGEVEAFF; CDR3nt: TGTGCCAGCAGCATAGAAACCGGGACAGGGGAAGTTGAAGCTTTCTTT
d_gene: TRBD1; j_gene: TRBJ2-7; v_gene: TRBV30; abundance: -; CDR3aa: CAWTTGESSYEQYF; CDR3nt: TGTGCCTGGACGACAGGGGAGAGCTCCTACGAGCAGTACTTC
d_gene: -; j_gene: TRBJ1-2; v_gene: TRBV19; abundance: few; CDR3aa: CASSIEAGGYTF; CDR3nt: TGTGCCAGTAGTATTGAGGCGGGCGGCTACACCTTC
d_gene: -; j_gene: TRBJ1-3; v_gene: TRBV27; abundance: once; CDR3aa: CASSLGQGYGNTIYF; CDR3nt: TGTGCCAGCAGTCTCGGGCAGGGGTACGGAAACACCATATATTTT
d_gene: -; j_gene: TRBJ2-7; v_gene: TRBV5-1; abundance: -; CDR3aa: CASSFSSGQDYEQYF; CDR3nt: TGCGCCAGCAGCTTTTCAAGCGGGCAAGACTACGAGCAGTACTTC
d_gene: -; j_gene: TRBJ1-5; v_gene: TRBV19; abundance: once; CDR3aa: CASSKGGDQPQHF; CDR3nt: TGTGCCAGTAGTAAGGGGGGGGATCAGCCCCAGCATTTT
d_gene: TRBD2; j_gene: TRBJ2-1; v_gene: TRBV18; abundance: once; CDR3aa: CASSPISGGGNEQFF; CDR3nt: TGTGCCAGCTCACCTATATCGGGGGGGGGCAATGAGCAGTTCTTC
d_gene: TRBD1; j_gene: TRBJ1-2; v_gene: TRBV28; abundance: -; CDR3aa: CASSFGDRVVGYTF; CDR3nt: TGTGCCAGCAGTTTTGGGGACAGGGTCGTCGGCTACACCTTC